The clone carrying this T cell receptor (beta chain) was counted at least ten times. Regions amplified from RNA transcripts were the TCR beta CDR3 regions. In the first-round RT-PCR of the TCR CDR3, the HTBI primer set was used. TCRdb reprocessed the multiplex PCR reads via MiXCR and lists one record per CDR3 protein. The sample includes hundreds of thousands of distinct CDR3 sequences, about 35% of them seen just once. A patient was excluded if there was uncontrolled infection, other autoimmune disease, pregnancy or lactation. In germline, CDR1 is ENHRY, CDR2 SYGVKD. V shed 6 bases, J shed 6 bases, and the junction held 5 bases outside the gene matches. The CDR3 is 13 amino acids. The data belong to a study of T cells in Graves' hyperthyroidism and ophthalmopathy.

The chain is built from TRBV10-3 and TRBJ1-5, with 7 bases that match TRBD1. This clonotype originated in a woman between 40 and 50 years old with Graves' hyperthyroidism. Material: blood. The CDR3 region is CAISTGVGQPQHF. CDR3 DNA sequence: TGTGCCATCAGCACAGGGGTCGGTCAGCCCCAGCATTTT.